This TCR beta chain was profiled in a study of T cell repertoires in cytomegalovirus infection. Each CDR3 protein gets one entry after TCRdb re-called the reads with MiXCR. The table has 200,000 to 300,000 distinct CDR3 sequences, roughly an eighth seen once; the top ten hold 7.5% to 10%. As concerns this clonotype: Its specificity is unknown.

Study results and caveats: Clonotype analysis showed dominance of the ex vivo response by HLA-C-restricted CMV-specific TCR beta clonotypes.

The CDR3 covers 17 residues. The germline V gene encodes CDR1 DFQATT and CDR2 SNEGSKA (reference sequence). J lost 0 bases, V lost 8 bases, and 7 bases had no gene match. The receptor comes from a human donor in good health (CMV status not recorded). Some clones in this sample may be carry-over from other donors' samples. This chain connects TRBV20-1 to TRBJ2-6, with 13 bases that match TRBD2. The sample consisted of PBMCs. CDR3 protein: CSPGTSGTLSGANVLTF. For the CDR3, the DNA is TGCAGTCCGGGGACTAGCGGGACCCTCTCTGGGGCCAACGTCCTGACTTTC.